This is a list of T cell receptor beta chains from one sample in a study of cytomegalovirus exposure and HLA in healthy donors. Using immunoSEQ multiplex PCR, the repertoire was profiled, and TCRdb retains in-frame clones only, with some absent. The table lists around 120,000 clones, about four fifths of them singletons, with nearly 9.5% in the top ten. Sequences were obtained from PBMCs. The receptors were gathered from a woman in her 50s in good health and CMV-seropositive. Each CDR3 is given with its conserved first and last residue. A D gene is named only where the DNA matches it firmly.

J | V | D | CDR3
TRBJ1-2 | TRBV20-1 | - | CSAREQHGYTF
TRBJ1-2 | TRBV2 | - | CARQTDGYTF
TRBJ1-5 | TRBV7-9 | - | CASRLRGRSNQPQHF
TRBJ2-1 | TRBV7-2 | - | CASSLLERALRDEQFF
TRBJ1-1 | TRBV19 | - | CASSMGRNTEAFF
TRBJ1-1 | TRBV18 | - | CASSPRGAETNTEAFF
TRBJ2-1 | TRBV7-2 | - | CASSLVAGAVSYNEQFF
TRBJ2-7 | TRBV19 | TRBD2 | CASSPPGSGRSEQYF
TRBJ2-7 | TRBV19 | - | CASSFTGSSYEQYF
TRBJ1-2 | TRBV7-8 | TRBD1 | CASSKSPGQGAGGYTF
TRBJ1-1 | TRBV7-8 | - | CASRLLMYSGGNTEAFF
TRBJ2-1 | TRBV4-3 | TRBD2 | CASSPQTSVHNEQFF
TRBJ2-7 | TRBV13 | TRBD2 | CASSLGLAGDYEQYF
TRBJ2-7 | TRBV10-3 | TRBD2 | CAISESMREVSYEQYF
TRBJ2-1 | TRBV4-2 | - | CASSQVSGSYNEQFF
TRBJ2-3 | TRBV7-9 | TRBD2 | CASSLIAGVTDTQYF
TRBJ1-1 | TRBV27 | - | CASSPQGLGNTEAFF
TRBJ1-4 | TRBV27 | - | CASSLRGNGEKLFF
TRBJ1-2 | TRBV18 | - | CASSPSDKEYGYGYTF
TRBJ2-7 | TRBV19 | TRBD2 | CASSIRGESYEQYF
TRBJ1-5 | TRBV2 | - | CASTLEGGDQPQHF
- | TRBV6-1 | - | CASSGRGSSYEQYF
TRBJ1-4 | TRBV4-2 | TRBD1 | CASSQDRGRANEKLFF
TRBJ2-2 | TRBV6-4 | TRBD2 | CASRRTSGGFGELFF
TRBJ1-1 | TRBV9 | - | CASSVGSDREAFF
TRBJ1-1 | TRBV27 | TRBD1 | CASSGVGTGGTNAFF
TRBJ1-6 | TRBV30 | - | CAWSVESYNSPLHF
TRBJ2-1 | TRBV4-2 | TRBD2 | CASSHSGGAGYNEQFF
TRBJ2-3 | TRBV18 | - | CASSPLGGETDTQYF
TRBJ2-1 | TRBV2 | TRBD2 | CASSVGGGALAGVQFF
TRBJ2-7 | TRBV4-1 | - | CASSSRAASYEQYF
TRBJ1-6 | TRBV5-6 | - | CASSLPPGPLHF
TRBJ2-3 | TRBV9 | TRBD2 | CASSPEGLAGFTDTQYF
- | TRBV6-5 | - | CASRTPGGGEQYF
TRBJ1-2 | TRBV2 | - | CASSEAQTHYGYTF
TRBJ2-7 | TRBV11-3 | - | CASSLDFAVNYEQYF
TRBJ1-2 | TRBV7-2 | - | CASSQGRLVNYGYTF
TRBJ1-5 | TRBV5-4 | TRBD1 | CASSSGGGSNQPQHF
TRBJ1-3 | TRBV6-1 | TRBD1 | CASSPPGQGVNTIYF
TRBJ1-6 | TRBV4-3 | - | CASSQEEALNSPLHF
TRBJ2-5 | TRBV5-1 | TRBD2 | CASSLISGRAETQYF
TRBJ2-2 | TRBV5-1 | TRBD2 | CASSVVAGELTGELFF
TRBJ2-1 | TRBV7-2 | TRBD1 | CASSYDRVSYNEQFF
TRBJ2-7 | TRBV12-5 | TRBD2 | CASGSGLAGVGRYF
TRBJ2-1 | TRBV6-6 | - | CASLHGGSSYNEQFF
TRBJ1-3 | TRBV7-6 | - | CASSPWQGVGNTIYF
TRBJ1-5 | TRBV4-3 | TRBD1 | CASSQEGGRNQPQHF
TRBJ1-2 | TRBV5-1 | - | CASSFGGFGYGYTF
TRBJ1-1 | TRBV5-1 | TRBD1 | CASSTGATEAFF
TRBJ2-5 | TRBV5-3 | - | CARSLIGGAGDPQETQYF
TRBJ1-2 | TRBV30 | - | CAWSVLPRGGYTF
TRBJ1-1 | TRBV7-9 | TRBD1 | CASSATGLGDEAFF
TRBJ1-4 | TRBV30 | TRBD1 | CAWSRGQGATNEKLFF
TRBJ1-2 | TRBV6-1 | - | CASSDGTFRGYTF
TRBJ2-2 | TRBV6-6 | - | CASSFTDGSTGELFF